This TCR beta chain was identified in a study of shared clonotypes between healthy human individuals. The germline gives CDR1 KGHSH, CDR2 LQKENI. This CDR3 is built from 15 residues. Trimming removed 5 bases from V and 0 bases from J; junction bases left unmatched: 3. TCRdb's copy holds only in-frame clones and misses some; the assay was immunoSEQ multiplex PCR. Of about 2.4 million clones detected, around 90% appear once; the ten largest clones hold 0.13% to 0.15%. This clone appeared once. The chain has TRBV18 and TRBJ2-3, with TRBD1 matching over 9 bases. The receptor was isolated from a man younger than 35 in good health. Sequenced input: naive CD4+ T cells sorted from blood. The subset was: CD45RA+ positively selected. The CDR3 region has the DNA TGTGCCAGCTCAACACAGGGGGCTAGCACAGATACGCAGTATTTT. This sequence encodes CASSTQGASTDTQYF. Combining the CDR3 with reference TRBV18 and TRBJ2-3 gives the whole variable domain NAGVMQNPRHLVRRRGQEARLRCSPMKGHSHVYWYRQLPEEGLKFMVYLQKENIIDESGMPKERFSAEFPKEGPSILRIQQVVRGDSAAYFCASSTQGASTDTQYFGPGTRLTVL.